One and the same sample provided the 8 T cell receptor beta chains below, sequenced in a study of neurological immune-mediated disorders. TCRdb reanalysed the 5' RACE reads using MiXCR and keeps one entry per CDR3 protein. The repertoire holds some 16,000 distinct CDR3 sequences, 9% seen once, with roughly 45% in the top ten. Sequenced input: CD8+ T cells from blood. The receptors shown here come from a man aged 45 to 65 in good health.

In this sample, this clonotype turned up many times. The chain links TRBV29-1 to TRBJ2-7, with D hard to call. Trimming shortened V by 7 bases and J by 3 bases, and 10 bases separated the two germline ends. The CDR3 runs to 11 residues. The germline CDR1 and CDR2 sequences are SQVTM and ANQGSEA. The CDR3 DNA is TGCAGCGCCGTGTACCACTACGAGCAGTACTTC. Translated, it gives CSAVYHYEQYF.

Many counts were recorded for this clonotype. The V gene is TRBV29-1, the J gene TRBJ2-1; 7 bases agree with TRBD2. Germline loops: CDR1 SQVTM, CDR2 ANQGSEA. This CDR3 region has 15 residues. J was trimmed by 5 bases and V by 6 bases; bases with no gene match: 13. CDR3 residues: CSVPVAGGSDNEQFF. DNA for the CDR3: TGCAGCGTCCCAGTCGCCGGGGGGAGCGACAATGAGCAGTTCTTC.

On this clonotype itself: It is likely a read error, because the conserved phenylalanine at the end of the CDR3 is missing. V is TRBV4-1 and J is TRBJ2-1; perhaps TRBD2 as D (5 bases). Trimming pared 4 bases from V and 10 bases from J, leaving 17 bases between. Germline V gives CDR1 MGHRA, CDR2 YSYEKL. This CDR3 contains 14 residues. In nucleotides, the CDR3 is TGCGCCAGCAGCCCCTCGGCCCGGGGTGGGGAGCAGTTCTTA. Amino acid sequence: CASSPSARGGEQFL.

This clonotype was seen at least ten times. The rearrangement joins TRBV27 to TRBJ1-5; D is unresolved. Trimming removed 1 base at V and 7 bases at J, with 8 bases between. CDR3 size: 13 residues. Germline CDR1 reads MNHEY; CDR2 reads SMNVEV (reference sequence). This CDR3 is CASSLWGKQPQHF. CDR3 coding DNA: TGTGCCAGCAGTTTATGGGGAAAGCAGCCCCAGCATTTT.

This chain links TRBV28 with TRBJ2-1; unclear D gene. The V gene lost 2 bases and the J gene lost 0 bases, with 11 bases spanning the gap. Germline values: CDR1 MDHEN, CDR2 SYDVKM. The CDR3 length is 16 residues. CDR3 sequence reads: CASSLGGESSYNEQFF. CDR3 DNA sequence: TGTGCCAGCAGTTTAGGCGGCGAGAGCTCCTACAATGAGCAGTTCTTC.

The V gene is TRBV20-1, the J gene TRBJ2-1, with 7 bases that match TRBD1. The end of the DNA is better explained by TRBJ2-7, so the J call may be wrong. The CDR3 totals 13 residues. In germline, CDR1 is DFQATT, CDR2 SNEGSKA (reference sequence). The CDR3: CSARVNRGYEQYF. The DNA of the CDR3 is TGCAGTGCTAGAGTTAACAGGGGCTACGAGCAGTACTTC.

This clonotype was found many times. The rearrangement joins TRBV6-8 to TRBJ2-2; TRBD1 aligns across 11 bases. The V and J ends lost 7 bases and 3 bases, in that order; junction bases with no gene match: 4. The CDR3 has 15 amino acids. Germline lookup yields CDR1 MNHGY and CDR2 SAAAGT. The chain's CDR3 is CASTDRGLDTGELFF. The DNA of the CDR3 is TGTGCCAGCACGGACAGGGGGCTGGACACCGGGGAGCTGTTTTTT.

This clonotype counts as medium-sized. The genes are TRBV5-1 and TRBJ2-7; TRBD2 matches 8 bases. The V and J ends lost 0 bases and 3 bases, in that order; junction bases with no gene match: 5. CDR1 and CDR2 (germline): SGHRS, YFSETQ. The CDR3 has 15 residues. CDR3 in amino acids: CASSLAVAGLYEQYF. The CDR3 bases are TGCGCCAGCAGCTTGGCCGTAGCGGGACTCTACGAGCAGTACTTC.